This TCR beta chain was obtained from a study of blood T cell repertoires in COVID-19 (TCRdb year 2020). About the investigation overall: Collaborator samples came from the United States, Italy and Spain and covered acute and convalescent phases of COVID-19. The material from the prospective study consisted of cDNA or gDNA derived from T cells, B-cell-depleted T cells, or PBMCs. The dataset comprised deeply sampled blood TCRbeta repertoires from subjects exposed to, actively infected with, or recovered from COVID-19. The repertoires were released in a freely available public database intended as a resource for research on the immune response to SARS-CoV-2. Samples came from the ongoing ImmuneRACE study (first 160 participants) plus 1,254 subjects from 6 global collaborators. The sample metadata nearly always contained a de-identified subject ID, COVID-19 status, age in years and sex. Where HLA class I and class II types were available, the types were taken from metadata supplied by the sample provider, not from assay-based typing.

This clone came up once. Which antigen it targets is not known. No base quality values were provided; no much bigger clone lies one nucleotide off. The immunoSEQ Assay, a bias-controlled multiplex PCR, was used to amplify TCRbeta CDR3 regions from genomic DNA. Per the authors' processing: Within the assay, amplification of reference gene primers was used to estimate how many nucleated cells each sample contained. To quantify the absolute abundance of each unique TCRbeta CDR3 rearrangement, sequence reads were collapsed and filtered. For each sample, productive Simpson clonality was calculated as the square root of Simpson's diversity index over productive rearrangements. The table comes from immuneACCESS by way of TCRdb, which keeps in-frame sequences with V and J called. Part of the clones is missing from these tables; in studies checked, under half for an unresolved V gene and the rest for unknown reasons. V and J calls and clone size are those listed in that table; D and trimming were worked out from the DNA. This sample gives about 170,000 clones in total; around 76% of them show up just once. The ten largest clones take up approximately 8.7% of the sample.

V trim: 4 bases; J trim: 4 bases; unmatched bases: 7. Spanning cysteine to phenylalanine, the CDR3 consists of 15 amino acids. Only the CDR3 part of the read is kept: 45 bases, read in frame from the first base. Sequences KGHDR (CDR1) and SFDVKD (CDR2) are obtained from the germline V gene. Study-wide conclusions, independent of this receptor: The amount of clinical and demographic metadata varied by source and participant and was provided uncurated.

Each collaborating institution followed its own protocols to collect whole blood in K2EDTA tubes. For TCRbeta analysis, collaborators shipped samples as frozen whole blood, isolated PBMCs, or DNA extracted from either of those sample types. The origin of this receptor is a woman aged 70-85 years with acute or convalescent COVID-19. The sample was peripheral blood. The chain links TRBV24-1 with TRBJ1-1; TRBD1 fits 8 bases in the junction. The CDR3 reads CATSDAGGGSTEAFF. The bases read TGTGCCACCAGTGACGCAGGGGGCGGTAGCACTGAAGCTTTCTTT.